A single sample is the source of the 27 T cell receptor beta chains below, sequenced in a study of blood T cell repertoires in COVID-19. Method: immunoSEQ multiplex PCR; TCRdb's copy keeps in-frame clones and lacks some. Of about 260,000 clones in the sample, 70% to 90% were seen once. Material for sequencing was peripheral blood. The origin of the receptors is a woman aged 45-60 years with acute or convalescent COVID-19.

The CDR3 protein is CASSLAGGPQVGELFF. In DNA, the CDR3 is TGTGCCAGCAGTTTAGCGGGAGGGCCTCAGGTCGGGGAGCTGTTTTTT. This sequence joins TRBV27 and TRBJ2-2; 9 nucleotides line up with TRBD2. V dropped 2 bases and J dropped 7; count of bases not matched to a gene: 8. The CDR3 is 16 amino acids. Per the germline V gene, CDR1 is MNHEY and CDR2 is SMNVEV (reference sequence).

The CDR3 is CASSRWDSRTEAFF. For the CDR3, the DNA is TGTGCCAGCTCACGGTGGGACAGTAGGACTGAAGCTTTCTTT. The V call is TRBV18, the J call TRBJ1-1; 7 bases agree with TRBD1. There are 14 residues in the CDR3. Germline V gene lookup returns CDR1 KGHSH and CDR2 LQKENI. The trim removed 4 bases at V and 5 bases at J, leaving 7 bases unmatched.

This clone came up once. The gene calls are TRBV29-1 and TRBJ1-1; D not resolved. V was pared by 3 bases and J by 3 bases, with 14 bases between. The CDR3 is 14 amino acids. CDR1 SQVTM and CDR2 ANQGSEA come from the germline V gene. The CDR3 bases are TGCAGCGTTGAGAGGGTCCTGGAGGACACTGAAGCTTTCTTT. It encodes CSVERVLEDTEAFF.

This chain uses TRBV11-1 with TRBJ1-1, with D tentatively TRBD1 (6 bases). The germline V gene encodes CDR1 SGHAT and CDR2 FQDESV (reference sequence). Trimming left V 4 bases short and J 1 base short, with 13 bases between. This CDR3 contains 15 residues. The CDR3 loop reads CASSSRGFPNTEAFF. The CDR3 bases are TGTGCCAGCAGCTCTAGGGGGTTCCCGAACACTGAAGCTTTCTTT.

This rearrangement joins TRBV15 to TRBJ1-5, with D perhaps TRBD1 (5 bases). The CDR3 is 13 amino acids. The germline gives CDR1 LNHNV, CDR2 YYDKDF (reference sequence). V shed 8 bases and J shed 9 bases, with 17 bases lying between them. The CDR3 DNA reads as TGTGCCACCTGTGACAGCCTAGGTCGGCCCCAGCATTTT. Protein: CATCDSLGRPQHF.

This chain's CDR3 is CASSLRPGQGVAFF. The CDR3 bases are TGTGCCAGCAGTTTACGTCCGGGACAGGGGGTAGCTTTCTTT. The rearrangement links TRBV28 to TRBJ1-1; TRBD1 matches at 11 bases. The CDR3 length is 14 residues. The germline gives CDR1 MDHEN, CDR2 SYDVKM. The V and J ends lost 2 bases and 10 bases, in that order; junction bases with no gene match: 6.

The chain couples TRBV9 to TRBJ1-4; maybe TRBD1 (6 bases). Germline values: CDR1 SGDLS, CDR2 YYNGEE. This CDR3 is built from 15 residues. Trimming cost V 4 bases and J 0 bases, with 10 bases left between them. CDR3 sequence: CASSPRDTTNEKLFF. The CDR3 DNA is TGTGCCAGCAGCCCGAGGGACACAACTAATGAAAAACTGTTTTTT. The variable domain in full, completed from reference TRBV9 and TRBJ1-4, reads DSGVTQTPKHLITATGQRVTLRCSPRSGDLSVYWYQQSLDQGLQFLIQYYNGEERAKGNILERFSAQQFPDLHSELNLSSLELGDSALYFCASSPRDTTNEKLFFGSGTQLSVL.

The chain is built from TRBV6-5 and TRBJ2-1; 10 bases align to TRBD2. J gave up 5 bases and V 7 bases, and 8 bases lay outside the gene matches. The CDR3 is 15 amino acids. Germline V gene sequence: CDR1 MNHEY, CDR2 SVGAGI. CDR3 amino acids: CASIPSGSRNNEQFF. In DNA form, the CDR3 reads TGTGCCAGCATTCCTAGCGGGAGTCGGAACAATGAGCAGTTCTTC.

The chain couples TRBV29-1 to TRBJ2-4, with D possibly being TRBD2 (6 bases). CDR3 length: 13 amino acids. From germline, CDR1 is SQVTM and CDR2 ANQGSEA. V was clipped by 4 bases and J by 4 bases, with 11 bases between them. The CDR3 region is CSVGLSGKNIQYF. Here the CDR3 DNA reads TGCAGCGTTGGTCTTAGCGGAAAAAACATTCAGTACTTC. Looking up the rest from reference TRBV29-1 and TRBJ2-4 gives the full variable domain: SAVISQKPSRDICQRGTSLTIQCQVDSQVTMMFWYRQQPGQSLTLIATANQGSEATYESGFVIDKFPISRPNLTFSTLTVSNMSPEDSSIYLCSVGLSGKNIQYFGAGTRLSVL.

As concerns this clone: The identical CDR3 is also encoded by other nucleotide sequences in the sample. The chain employs TRBV2 and TRBJ2-7; the match to TRBD1 covers 11 bases. Germline loops: CDR1 SNHLY, CDR2 FYNNEI. J gave up 2 bases and V 6 bases, and 3 bases lay outside the gene matches. CDR3 length equals 14 residues. The CDR3 nucleotides are TGTGCCAGCAGCGTGGGACAGGGGGCCTACGAGCAGTACTTC. Protein product: CASSVGQGAYEQYF.

The genes are TRBV5-4 and TRBJ2-7, with 9 nucleotides matching TRBD1. The V and J ends lost 1 base and 4 bases, in that order; junction bases with no gene match: 6. This CDR3 is 15 amino acids long. Germline V gene lookup returns CDR1 SGHNT and CDR2 YYREEE (reference sequence). As DNA, the CDR3 is TGTGCCAGCAGCTTGTCAACAGGGGGCGAATACGAGCAGTACTTC. This translates into CASSLSTGGEYEQYF.

The chain is built from TRBV20-1 and TRBJ2-7; no clear D. Germline CDR1 and CDR2: DFQATT and SNEGSKA (reference sequence). Trimming stripped 6 bases from V and 3 bases from J, with 9 bases between. The CDR3 extends over 11 amino acids. In DNA form, the CDR3 reads TGCAGTGCCCTTACGGGCTACGAGCAGTACTTC. It is translated as CSALTGYEQYF.

V gene TRBV19 combines with J gene TRBJ2-7, with D possibly matching TRBD2 (5 bases). Germline CDR1 reads LNHDA; CDR2 reads SQIVND (reference sequence). This CDR3 spans 16 amino acids. V dropped 5 bases and J dropped 6 bases, with 23 bases sitting between them. The CDR3 coding sequence is TGTGCCAGTAGTCAGAGGGCACGGGGATCTTTATCCGAGCAGTACTTC. As protein: CASSQRARGSLSEQYF.

The chain combines TRBV9 with TRBJ1-5, with a tentative D call TRBD1 (5 bases). CDR1 and CDR2 (germline): SGDLS, YYNGEE. This CDR3 region has 15 residues. V shed 1 base and J shed 6 bases, with 14 bases lying between them. DNA for the CDR3: TGTGCCAGCAGCGTATCGGGGGAAATAGGTCAGCCCCAGCATTTT. This codes for CASSVSGEIGQPQHF.

V is TRBV9 and J is TRBJ1-5; D not certain. With 2 bases removed from V and 4 bases from J, the gap between germline ends came to 16 bases. The CDR3 has 16 amino acids. Germline assignment: CDR1 SGDLS and CDR2 YYNGEE. CDR3 coding DNA: TGTGCCAGCAGCGTGAGTGATTTCACGGGAAATCAGCCCCAGCATTTT. This gives the protein CASSVSDFTGNQPQHF.

The CDR3 reads CASSPWNGIEAFF. CDR3 in DNA: TGCGCCAGCAGCCCTTGGAACGGGATAGAAGCTTTCTTT. This rearrangement joins TRBV5-1 to TRBJ1-1, with no clear D. Per the germline V gene, CDR1 is SGHRS and CDR2 is YFSETQ. V lost 4 bases and J 8 bases, leaving 15 bases between the germline ends. CDR3 length equals 13 residues.

The chain uses TRBV28 and TRBJ2-7; tentatively, D is TRBD2 (6 bases). Germline assignment: CDR1 MDHEN and CDR2 SYDVKM. V lost 7 bases and J 6 bases, leaving 22 bases between the germline ends. There are 15 residues in the CDR3. The CDR3 here is CASTLLGDSGGEQYF. The CDR3 nucleotides read TGTGCCAGCACCCTCCTGGGGGACTCCGGGGGCGAGCAGTACTTC.

The CDR3 here is CATMTPGGWQAWRAFF. The CDR3 DNA reads as TGTGCCACAATGACGCCGGGAGGGTGGCAGGCCTGGAGAGCTTTCTTT. The V call is TRBV19, the J call TRBJ1-1; D gene unclear. CDR3 size: 16 residues. Per the germline V gene, CDR1 is LNHDA and CDR2 is SQIVND (reference sequence). V was cut by 10 bases and J by 10 bases, with 31 bases left in between.

V gene TRBV18 combines with J gene TRBJ1-5; D gene ambiguous. V was shortened by 4 bases and J by 7 bases, with 17 bases between the two germline ends. The CDR3 is 15 residues long. CDR1 is KGHSH, CDR2 LQKENI, per germline. CDR3 loop: CASSQDRTSRQPQHF. CDR3 DNA: TGTGCCAGCTCACAAGATAGAACTAGTCGGCAGCCCCAGCATTTT.

Only a few counts were recorded for this clone. At one of its ends the junction is not consistent with the germline gene, which may arise from a read error. V is TRBV28 and J is TRBJ2-3; TRBD2 matches 7 bases. This CDR3 contains 14 residues. The germline CDR1 and CDR2 sequences are MDHEN and SYDVKM. The CDR3 bases are TGTGCCAGCAGTTTAATGACTAGCACGGATACGCAGTATTTT. This gives the protein CASSLMTSTDTQYF.

The chain combines TRBV7-2 with TRBJ1-5, with a tentative D call TRBD1 (6 bases). CDR1 and CDR2 from the germline V gene are SGHTA and FQGNSA. Between the trimmed V and J ends, which lost 2 bases and 0 bases, there was a span of 11 bases. The CDR3 is 16 amino acids. In DNA, the CDR3 is TGTGCCAGCAGCTTATGGGCAGGGGTTAGCAATCAGCCCCAGCATTTT. It is translated as CASSLWAGVSNQPQHF.

V and J are TRBV19 and TRBJ2-1, with TRBD2 identical over 11 bases. The CDR3 length is 15 residues. Looked up from germline, CDR1 is LNHDA and CDR2 is SQIVND (reference sequence). V lost 6 bases to trimming and J lost 4 bases; unmatched junction nucleotides: 5. The chain's CDR3 is CASRMGLAEYNEQFF. CDR3 sequence (DNA): TGTGCCAGTAGAATGGGACTAGCGGAATACAATGAGCAGTTCTTC.

The genes are TRBV5-1 and TRBJ2-5, with TRBD1 matching over 7 bases. The CDR3 totals 14 residues. CDR1 SGHRS and CDR2 YFSETQ come from the germline V gene. J lost 2 bases, V lost 2 bases, and 3 bases had no gene match. The CDR3 is CASSLDRAQETQYF. The DNA of the CDR3 is TGCGCCAGCAGCTTAGACAGGGCTCAAGAGACCCAGTACTTC.

The chain links TRBV5-4 to TRBJ1-2; 10 bases are shared with TRBD1. The CDR3 sequence is 15 residues long. Losses at the gene ends were 2 bases for V and 4 bases for J; bases not matched to a gene: 5. Germline V CDR1 and CDR2: SGHNT, YYREEE (reference sequence). CDR3 bases: TGTGCCAGCAGCTTAGACAGGGGGCGGGTCTATGGCTACACCTTC. This codes for CASSLDRGRVYGYTF.

The rearrangement links TRBV19 to TRBJ2-5; D gene uncertain. Trimming cost V 4 bases and J 7 bases, with 13 bases left between them. Per the germline V gene, CDR1 is LNHDA and CDR2 is SQIVND (reference sequence). The CDR3 is made up of 13 amino acids. CDR3 sequence: CASSTPYGGTQYF. In DNA form, the CDR3 reads TGTGCCAGTAGTACCCCCTACGGTGGGACCCAGTACTTC.

The rearrangement links TRBV18 to TRBJ2-7; 10 bases fit TRBD2. This CDR3 spans 16 amino acids. Germline loops: CDR1 KGHSH, CDR2 LQKENI. Unmatched junction bases numbered 13, after V lost 8 bases and J lost 3 bases. The CDR3 protein is CASRSGASGRIYEQYF. CDR3 nucleotide sequence: TGTGCCAGCAGAAGTGGGGCTAGCGGGAGAATCTACGAGCAGTACTTC.

CDR3 protein: CASSFMGQGSSYNEQFF. The CDR3 DNA follows: TGTGCCAGCAGTTTCATGGGACAGGGGAGCTCCTACAATGAGCAGTTCTTC. The gene calls are TRBV7-3 and TRBJ2-1, with 10 bases identical to TRBD1. Looked up from germline, CDR1 is SGHTA and CDR2 is FQGTGA. The J segment lost 0 bases and the V segment lost 6 bases, leaving 8 bases of the junction unmatched. This CDR3 has 17 residues.